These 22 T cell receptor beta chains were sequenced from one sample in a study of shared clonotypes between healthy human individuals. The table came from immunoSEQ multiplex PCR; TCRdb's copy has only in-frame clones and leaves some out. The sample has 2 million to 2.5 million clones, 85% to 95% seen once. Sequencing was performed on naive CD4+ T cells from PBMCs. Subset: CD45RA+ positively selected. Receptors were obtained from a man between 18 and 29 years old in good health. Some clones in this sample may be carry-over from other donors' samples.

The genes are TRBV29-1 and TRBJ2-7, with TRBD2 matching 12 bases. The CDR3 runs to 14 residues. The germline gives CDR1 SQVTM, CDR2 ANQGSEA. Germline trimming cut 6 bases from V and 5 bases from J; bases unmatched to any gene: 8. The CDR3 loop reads CSVGQLAGGNEQYF. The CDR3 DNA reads TGCAGCGTGGGGCAACTAGCGGGAGGAAACGAGCAGTACTTC.

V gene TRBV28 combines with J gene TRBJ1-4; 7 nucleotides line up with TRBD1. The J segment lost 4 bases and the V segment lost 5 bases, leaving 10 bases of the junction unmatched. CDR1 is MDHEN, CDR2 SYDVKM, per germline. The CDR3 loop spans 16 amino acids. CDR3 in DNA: TGTGCCAGCAGTCGACGGACAGGTCTTCTTAATGAAAAACTGTTTTTT. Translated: CASSRRTGLLNEKLFF.

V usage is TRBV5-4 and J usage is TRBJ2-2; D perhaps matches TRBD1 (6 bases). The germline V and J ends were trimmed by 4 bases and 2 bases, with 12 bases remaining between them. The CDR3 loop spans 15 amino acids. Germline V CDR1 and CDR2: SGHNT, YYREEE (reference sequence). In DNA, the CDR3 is TGTGCCAGCAGCCCCCGGACAGATAACACCGGGGAGCTGTTTTTT. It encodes CASSPRTDNTGELFF.

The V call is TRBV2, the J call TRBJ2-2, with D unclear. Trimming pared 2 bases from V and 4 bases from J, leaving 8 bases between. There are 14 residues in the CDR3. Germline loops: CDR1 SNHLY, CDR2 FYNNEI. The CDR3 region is CASSELQATGELFF. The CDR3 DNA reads TGTGCCAGCAGTGAACTGCAGGCCACCGGGGAGCTGTTTTTT. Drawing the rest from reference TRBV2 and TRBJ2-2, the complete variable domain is EPEVTQTPSHQVTQMGQEVILRCVPISNHLYFYWYRQILGQKVEFLVSFYNNEISEKSEIFDDQFSVERPDGSNFTLKIRSTKLEDSAMYFCASSELQATGELFFGEGSRLTVL.

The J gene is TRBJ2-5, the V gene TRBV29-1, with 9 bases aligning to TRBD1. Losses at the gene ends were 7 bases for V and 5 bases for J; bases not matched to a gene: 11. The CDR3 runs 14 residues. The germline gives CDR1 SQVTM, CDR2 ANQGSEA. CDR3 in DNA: TGCAGCGCCGACACAGGGGGCGCAGGGGAGACCCAGTACTTC. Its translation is CSADTGGAGETQYF.

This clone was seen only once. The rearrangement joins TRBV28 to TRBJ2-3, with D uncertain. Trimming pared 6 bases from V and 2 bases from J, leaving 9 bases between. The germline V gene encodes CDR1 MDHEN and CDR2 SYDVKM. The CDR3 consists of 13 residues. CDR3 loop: CASSDPPTDTQYF. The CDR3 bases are TGTGCCAGCAGCGATCCTCCCACAGATACGCAGTATTTT.

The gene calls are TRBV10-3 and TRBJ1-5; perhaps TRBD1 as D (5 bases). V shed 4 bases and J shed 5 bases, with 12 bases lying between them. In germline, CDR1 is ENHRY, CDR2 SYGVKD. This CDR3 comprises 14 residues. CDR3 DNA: TGTGCCATCAGTGGATTACAGGAGGATCAGCCCCAGCATTTT. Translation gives CAISGLQEDQPQHF.

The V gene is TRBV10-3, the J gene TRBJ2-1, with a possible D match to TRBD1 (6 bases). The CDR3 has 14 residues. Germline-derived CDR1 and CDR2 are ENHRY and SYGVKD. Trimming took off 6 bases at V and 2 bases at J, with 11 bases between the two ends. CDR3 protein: CAIRIQGPYNEQFF. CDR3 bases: TGTGCCATCAGAATACAGGGTCCCTACAATGAGCAGTTCTTC.

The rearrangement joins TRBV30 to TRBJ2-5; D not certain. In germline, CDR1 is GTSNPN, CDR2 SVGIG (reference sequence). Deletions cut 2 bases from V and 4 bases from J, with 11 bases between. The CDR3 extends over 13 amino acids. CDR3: CAWSPLPSETQYF. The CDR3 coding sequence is TGTGCCTGGAGTCCCCTTCCCTCAGAGACCCAGTACTTC.

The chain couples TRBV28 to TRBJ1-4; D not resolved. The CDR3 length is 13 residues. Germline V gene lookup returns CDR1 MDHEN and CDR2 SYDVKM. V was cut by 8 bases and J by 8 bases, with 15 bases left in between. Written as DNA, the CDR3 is TGTGCCAGCCAATGGCCGTCCCGGGAAAAACTGTTTTTT. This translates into CASQWPSREKLFF.

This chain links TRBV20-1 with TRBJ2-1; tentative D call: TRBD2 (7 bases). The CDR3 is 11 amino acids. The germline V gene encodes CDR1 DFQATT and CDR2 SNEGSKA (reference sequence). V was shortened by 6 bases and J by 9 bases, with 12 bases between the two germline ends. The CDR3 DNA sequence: TGCAGTGCGGCGGGGGCGGCTGAGCAGTTCTTC. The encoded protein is CSAAGAAEQFF.

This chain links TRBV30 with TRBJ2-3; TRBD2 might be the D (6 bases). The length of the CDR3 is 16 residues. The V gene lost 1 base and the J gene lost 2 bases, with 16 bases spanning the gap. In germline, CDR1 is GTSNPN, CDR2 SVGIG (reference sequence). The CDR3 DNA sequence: TGTGCCTGGAGTGCCACCGGGGACTTGATCACAGATACGCAGTATTTT. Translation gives CAWSATGDLITDTQYF.

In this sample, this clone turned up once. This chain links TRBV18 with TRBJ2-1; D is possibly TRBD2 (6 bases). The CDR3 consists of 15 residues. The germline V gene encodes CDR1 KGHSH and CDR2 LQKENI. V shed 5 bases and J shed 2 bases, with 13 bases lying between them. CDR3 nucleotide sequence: TGTGCCAGCTCAACCGGGACTTATCCCTACAATGAGCAGTTCTTC. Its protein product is CASSTGTYPYNEQFF. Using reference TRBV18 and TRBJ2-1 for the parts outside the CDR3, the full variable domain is NAGVMQNPRHLVRRRGQEARLRCSPMKGHSHVYWYRQLPEEGLKFMVYLQKENIIDESGMPKERFSAEFPKEGPSILRIQQVVRGDSAAYFCASSTGTYPYNEQFFGPGTRLTVL.

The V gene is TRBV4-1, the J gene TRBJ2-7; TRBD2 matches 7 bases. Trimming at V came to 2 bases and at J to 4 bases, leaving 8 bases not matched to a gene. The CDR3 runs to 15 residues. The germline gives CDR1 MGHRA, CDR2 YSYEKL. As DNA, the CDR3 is TGCGCCAGCAGCCAACTAGCGGATACCCAGTACGAGCAGTACTTC. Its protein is CASSQLADTQYEQYF.

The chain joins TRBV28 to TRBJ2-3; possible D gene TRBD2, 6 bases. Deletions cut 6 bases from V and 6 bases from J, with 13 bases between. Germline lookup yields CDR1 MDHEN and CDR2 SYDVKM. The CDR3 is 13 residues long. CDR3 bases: TGTGCCAGCAGCCTCTGGGAGGCGGATACGCAGTATTTT. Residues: CASSLWEADTQYF.

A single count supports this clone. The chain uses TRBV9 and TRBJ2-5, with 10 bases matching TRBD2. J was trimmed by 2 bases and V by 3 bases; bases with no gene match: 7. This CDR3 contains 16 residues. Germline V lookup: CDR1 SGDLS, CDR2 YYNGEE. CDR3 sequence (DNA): TGTGCCAGCAGCGCACCTCGGACTAGCGGTCAAGAGACCCAGTACTTC. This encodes CASSAPRTSGQETQYF.

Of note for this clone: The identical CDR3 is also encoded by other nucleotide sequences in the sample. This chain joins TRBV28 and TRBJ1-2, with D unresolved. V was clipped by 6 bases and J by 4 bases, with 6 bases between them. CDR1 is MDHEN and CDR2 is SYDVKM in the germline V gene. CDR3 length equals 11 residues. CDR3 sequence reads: CASSLFYGYTF. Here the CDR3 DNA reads TGTGCCAGCAGCCTTTTCTATGGCTACACCTTC.

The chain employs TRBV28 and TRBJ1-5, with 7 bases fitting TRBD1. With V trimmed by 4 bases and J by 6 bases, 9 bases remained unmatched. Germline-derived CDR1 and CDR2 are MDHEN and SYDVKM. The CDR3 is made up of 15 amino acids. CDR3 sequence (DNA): TGTGCCAGCAGTTCTCCAGACAGGGTGGCTCAGCCCCAGCATTTT. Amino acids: CASSSPDRVAQPQHF.

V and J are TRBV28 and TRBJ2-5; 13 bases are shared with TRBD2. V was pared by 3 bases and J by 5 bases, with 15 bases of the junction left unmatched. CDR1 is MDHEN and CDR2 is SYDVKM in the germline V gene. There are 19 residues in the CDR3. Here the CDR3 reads CASSFVPPTSGGGLETQYF. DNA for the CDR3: TGTGCCAGCAGTTTCGTCCCCCCTACTAGCGGGGGGGGTTTGGAGACCCAGTACTTC.

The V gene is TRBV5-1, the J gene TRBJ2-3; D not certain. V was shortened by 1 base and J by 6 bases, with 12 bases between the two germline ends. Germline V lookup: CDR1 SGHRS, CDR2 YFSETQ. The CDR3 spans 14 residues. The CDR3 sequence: CASSLTGVGDTQYF. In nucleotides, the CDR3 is TGCGCCAGCAGCTTGACGGGTGTTGGGGATACGCAGTATTTT.

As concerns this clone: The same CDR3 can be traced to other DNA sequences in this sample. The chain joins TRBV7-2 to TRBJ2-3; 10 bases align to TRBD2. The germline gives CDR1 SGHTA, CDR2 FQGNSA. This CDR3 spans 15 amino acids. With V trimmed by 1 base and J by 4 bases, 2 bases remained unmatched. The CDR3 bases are TGTGCCAGCAGCTTAGGCCTAGCGGGAGCAGATACGCAGTATTTT. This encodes CASSLGLAGADTQYF.

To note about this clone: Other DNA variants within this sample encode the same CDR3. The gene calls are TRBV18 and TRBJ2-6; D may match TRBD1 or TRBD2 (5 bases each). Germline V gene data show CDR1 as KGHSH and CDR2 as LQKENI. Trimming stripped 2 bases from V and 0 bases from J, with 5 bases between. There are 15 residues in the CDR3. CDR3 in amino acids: CASSPGTSGANVLTF. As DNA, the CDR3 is TGTGCCAGCTCACCAGGGACCTCTGGGGCCAACGTCCTGACTTTC.